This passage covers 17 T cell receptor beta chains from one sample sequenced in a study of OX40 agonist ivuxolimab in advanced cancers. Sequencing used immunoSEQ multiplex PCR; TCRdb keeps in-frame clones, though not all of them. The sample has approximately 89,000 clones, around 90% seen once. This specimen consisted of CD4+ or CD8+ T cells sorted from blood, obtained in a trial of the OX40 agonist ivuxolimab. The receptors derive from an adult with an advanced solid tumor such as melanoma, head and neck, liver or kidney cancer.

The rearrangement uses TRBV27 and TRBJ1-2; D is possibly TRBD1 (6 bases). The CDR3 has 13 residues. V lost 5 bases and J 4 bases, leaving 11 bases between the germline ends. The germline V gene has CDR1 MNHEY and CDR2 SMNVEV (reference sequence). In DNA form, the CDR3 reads TGTGCCAGCAGTGAACAGGGTCTCTATGGCTACACCTTC. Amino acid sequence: CASSEQGLYGYTF.

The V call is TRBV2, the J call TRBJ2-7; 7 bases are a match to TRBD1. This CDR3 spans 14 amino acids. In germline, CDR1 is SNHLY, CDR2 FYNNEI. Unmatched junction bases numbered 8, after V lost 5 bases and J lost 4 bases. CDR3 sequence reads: CASSSGTVLYEQYF. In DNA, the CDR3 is TGTGCCAGCAGTTCCGGGACAGTGCTATACGAGCAGTACTTC.

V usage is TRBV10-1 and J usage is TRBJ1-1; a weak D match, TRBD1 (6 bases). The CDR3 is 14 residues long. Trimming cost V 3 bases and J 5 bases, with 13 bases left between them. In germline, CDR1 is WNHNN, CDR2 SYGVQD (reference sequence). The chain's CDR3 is CASSDGGADTEAFF. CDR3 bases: TGCGCCAGCAGTGACGGGGGGGCAGATACTGAAGCTTTCTTT.

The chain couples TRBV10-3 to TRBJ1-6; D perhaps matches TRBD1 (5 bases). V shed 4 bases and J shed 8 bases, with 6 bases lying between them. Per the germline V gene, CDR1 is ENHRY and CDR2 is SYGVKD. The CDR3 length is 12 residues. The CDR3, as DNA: TGTGCCATCAGTGTAGGGGATTCACCCCTCCACTTT. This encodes CAISVGDSPLHF.

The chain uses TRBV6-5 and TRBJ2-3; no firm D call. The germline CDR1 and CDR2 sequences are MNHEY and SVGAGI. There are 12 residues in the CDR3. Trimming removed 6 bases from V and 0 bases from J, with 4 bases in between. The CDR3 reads CASRGSTDTQYF. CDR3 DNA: TGTGCCAGCAGGGGTAGCACAGATACGCAGTATTTT.

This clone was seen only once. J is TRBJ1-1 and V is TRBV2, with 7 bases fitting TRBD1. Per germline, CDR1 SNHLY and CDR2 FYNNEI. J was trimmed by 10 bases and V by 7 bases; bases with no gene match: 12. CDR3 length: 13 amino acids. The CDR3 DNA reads TGTGCCAGCAAGGTAGGGGGCCTAAACGGAGCTTTCTTT. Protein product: CASKVGGLNGAFF.

The chain's CDR3 is CASSLAGTGLYEQYF. Written as DNA, the CDR3 is TGTGCCAGCAGCTTGGCCGGGACAGGTCTCTACGAGCAGTACTTC. The chain recombines TRBV7-8 with TRBJ2-7; TRBD1 matches at 8 bases. Trimming cost V 3 bases and J 3 bases; bases outside gene matches: 7. This CDR3 has 15 residues. Germline lookup yields CDR1 SGHVS and CDR2 FQNEAQ.

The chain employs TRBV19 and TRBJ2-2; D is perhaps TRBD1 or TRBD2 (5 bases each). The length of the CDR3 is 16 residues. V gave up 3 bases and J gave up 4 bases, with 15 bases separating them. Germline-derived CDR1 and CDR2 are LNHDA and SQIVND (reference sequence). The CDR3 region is CASSMVPGRRTGELFF. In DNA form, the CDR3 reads TGTGCCAGTAGTATGGTGCCAGGGAGACGCACCGGGGAGCTGTTTTTT.

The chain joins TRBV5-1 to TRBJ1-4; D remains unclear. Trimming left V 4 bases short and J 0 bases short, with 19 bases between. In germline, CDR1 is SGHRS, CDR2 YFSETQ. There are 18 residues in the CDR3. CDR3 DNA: TGCGCCAGCAGCGTGGGCCAATTCGGCCTTGCAACTAATGAAAAACTGTTTTTT. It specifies CASSVGQFGLATNEKLFF.

CDR3 protein: CASSTNFGRASQKTQYF. The CDR3 DNA is TGTGCCAGCAGCACTAATTTTGGGCGAGCGTCCCAGAAGACCCAGTACTTC. This sequence joins TRBV28 and TRBJ2-5; the D is unclear. Germline V CDR1 and CDR2: MDHEN, SYDVKM. The CDR3 is 17 residues long. V was cut by 6 bases and J by 6 bases, with 26 bases left in between. The full variable domain, rest sourced from reference TRBV28 and TRBJ2-5, is DVKVTQSSRYLVKRTGEKVFLECVQDMDHENMFWYRQDPGLGLRLIYFSYDVKMKEKGDIPEGYSVSREKKERFSLILESASTNQTSMYLCASSTNFGRASQKTQYFGPGTRLLVL.

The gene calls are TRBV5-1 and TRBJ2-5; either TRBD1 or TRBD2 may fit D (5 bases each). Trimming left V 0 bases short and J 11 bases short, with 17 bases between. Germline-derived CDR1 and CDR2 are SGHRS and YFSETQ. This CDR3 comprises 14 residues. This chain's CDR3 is CASSLAGALGEQYF. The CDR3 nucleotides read TGCGCCAGCAGCTTGGCTGGGGCCCTGGGGGAGCAGTACTTC.

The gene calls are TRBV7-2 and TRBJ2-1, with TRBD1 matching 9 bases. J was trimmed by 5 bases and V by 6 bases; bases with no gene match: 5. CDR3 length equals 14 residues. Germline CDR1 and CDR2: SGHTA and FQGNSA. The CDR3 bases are TGTGCCAGCAGTCCGGGACAGGGTAACAATGAGCAGTTCTTC. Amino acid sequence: CASSPGQGNNEQFF.

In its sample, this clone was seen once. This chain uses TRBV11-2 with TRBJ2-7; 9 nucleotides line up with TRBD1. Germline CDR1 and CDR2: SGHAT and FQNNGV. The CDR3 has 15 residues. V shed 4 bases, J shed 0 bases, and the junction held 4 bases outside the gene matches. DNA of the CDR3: TGTGCCAGCAGCTACGGACAGGGGAGCTCCTACGAGCAGTACTTC. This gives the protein CASSYGQGSSYEQYF.

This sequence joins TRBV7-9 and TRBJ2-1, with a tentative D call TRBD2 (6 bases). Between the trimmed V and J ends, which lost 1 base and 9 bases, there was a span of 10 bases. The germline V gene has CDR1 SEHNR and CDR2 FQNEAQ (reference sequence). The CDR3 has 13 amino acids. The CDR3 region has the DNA TGTGCCAGCAGCTTAGTTGGGCGGGGTGAGCAGTTCTTC. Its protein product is CASSLVGRGEQFF.

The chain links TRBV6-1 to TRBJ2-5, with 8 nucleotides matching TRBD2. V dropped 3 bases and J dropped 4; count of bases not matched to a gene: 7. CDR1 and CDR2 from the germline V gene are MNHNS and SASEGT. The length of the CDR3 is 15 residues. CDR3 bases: TGTGCCAGCAGTGACGGGGGGGCACGTCTAGAGACCCAGTACTTC. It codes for CASSDGGARLETQYF.

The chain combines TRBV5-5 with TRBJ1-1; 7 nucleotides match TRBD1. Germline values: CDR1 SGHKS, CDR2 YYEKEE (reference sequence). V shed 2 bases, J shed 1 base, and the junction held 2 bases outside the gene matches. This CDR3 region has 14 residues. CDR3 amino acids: CASSFGTANTEAFF. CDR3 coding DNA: TGTGCCAGCAGCTTCGGGACAGCGAACACTGAAGCTTTCTTT.

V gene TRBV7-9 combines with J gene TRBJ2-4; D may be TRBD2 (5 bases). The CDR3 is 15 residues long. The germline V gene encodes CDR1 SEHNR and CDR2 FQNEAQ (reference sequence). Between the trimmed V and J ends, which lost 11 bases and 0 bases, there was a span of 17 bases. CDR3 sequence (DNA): TGTGCCGTTGAGGGCCAAGAAACAGCCAAAAACATTCAGTACTTC. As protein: CAVEGQETAKNIQYF.